This T cell receptor (beta chain) was identified during a study of blood T cell repertoires in COVID-19. Study background: The study drew acute and convalescent COVID-19 samples from the United States, Italy and Spain. Nucleic acid was either cDNA or gDNA, and it came from T cells, B-cell-depleted T cells, or PBMCs.

CDR3 length: 16 amino acids. Trimming cost V 0 bases and J 1 base; bases outside gene matches: 5. Germline lookup yields CDR1 SGHRS and CDR2 YFSETQ. Using immunoSEQ multiplex PCR, the repertoire was profiled, and TCRdb retains in-frame clones only, with some absent. This sample has around 230,000 clones, with 85% to 90% found just once. The origin of this receptor is a man aged 45 to 65 with COVID-19, enrolled during active disease. Material for sequencing was peripheral blood. The chain joins TRBV5-1 to TRBJ2-3, with 7 positions matching TRBD2. The chain's CDR3 is CASSLVGGSGTDTQYF. Written as DNA, the CDR3 is TGCGCCAGCAGCTTGGTGGGCGGGAGTGGCACAGATACGCAGTATTTT.